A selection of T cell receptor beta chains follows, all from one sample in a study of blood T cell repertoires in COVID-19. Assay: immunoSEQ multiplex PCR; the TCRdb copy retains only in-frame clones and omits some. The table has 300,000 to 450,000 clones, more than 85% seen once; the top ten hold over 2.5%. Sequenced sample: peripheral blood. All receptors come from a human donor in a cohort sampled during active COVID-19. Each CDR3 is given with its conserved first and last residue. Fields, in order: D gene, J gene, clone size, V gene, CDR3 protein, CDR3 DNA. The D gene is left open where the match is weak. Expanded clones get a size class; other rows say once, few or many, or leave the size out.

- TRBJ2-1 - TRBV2 CASSQLGRSTDNEQFF TGTGCCAGCAGTCAACTAGGACGATCGACGGACAATGAGCAGTTCTTC
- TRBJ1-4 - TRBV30 CASRDKGDEKLFF TGTGCCAGCCGGGACAAAGGAGATGAAAAACTGTTTTTT
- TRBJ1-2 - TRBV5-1 CASSPELRESGYTF TGCGCCAGCAGCCCGGAACTCAGGGAAAGCGGCTACACCTTC
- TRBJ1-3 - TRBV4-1 CASSQVLVELSGNTIYF TGCGCCAGCAGCCAAGTGCTCGTGGAGCTCTCTGGAAACACCATATATTTT
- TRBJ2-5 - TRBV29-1 CSVGPGGLTGVVETQYF TGCAGCGTTGGCCCCGGGGGGCTGACAGGGGTAGTAGAGACCCAGTACTTC
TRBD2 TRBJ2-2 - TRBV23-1 CASSQSPRGGSGEPGELFF TGCGCCAGCAGTCAATCCCCTCGGGGCGGGAGTGGGGAACCCGGGGAGCTGTTTTTT
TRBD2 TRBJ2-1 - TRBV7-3 CASSLAGVGNEQFF TGTGCCAGCAGCTTAGCGGGGGTCGGGAATGAGCAGTTCTTC
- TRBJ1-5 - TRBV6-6 CASSYPTQPQHF TGTGCCAGCAGTTACCCGACACAGCCCCAGCATTTT
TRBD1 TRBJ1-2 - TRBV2 CASSGEQGLTGYTF TGTGCCAGCAGTGGGGAACAGGGGTTGACGGGCTACACCTTC
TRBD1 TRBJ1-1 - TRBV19 CASSTGQGFLRLMNTEAFF TGTGCCAGTAGTACGGGACAGGGTTTTTTACGGCTCATGAACACTGAAGCTTTCTTT
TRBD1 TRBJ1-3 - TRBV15 CATSLGTGATSGNTIYF TGTGCCACCAGCTTAGGGACAGGAGCTACCTCTGGAAACACCATATATTTT
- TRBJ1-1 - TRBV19 CASRRVGVTEAFF TGTGCCAGCCGCAGGGTGGGTGTAACTGAAGCTTTCTTT
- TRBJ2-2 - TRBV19 CASSPGQTNTGELFF TGTGCCAGTAGCCCGGGACAAACTAACACCGGGGAGCTGTTTTTT
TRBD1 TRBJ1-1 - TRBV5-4 CASSAGQGVMNTEAFF TGTGCCAGCAGCGCCGGTCAGGGGGTCATGAACACTGAAGCTTTCTTT
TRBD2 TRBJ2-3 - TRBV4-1 CASSQEASGSTDTQYF TGCGCCAGCAGCCAAGAGGCTAGCGGGAGCACAGATACGCAGTATTTT
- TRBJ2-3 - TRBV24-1 CATSDYGDTQYF TGTGCCACCAGTGACTATGGAGATACGCAGTATTTT
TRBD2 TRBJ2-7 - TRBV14 CASSWTSGGEQYF TGTGCCAGCAGCTGGACTAGCGGCGGAGAGCAGTACTTC
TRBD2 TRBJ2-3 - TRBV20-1 CSASSTSGGPGTQYF TGCAGTGCTAGTTCGACTAGCGGGGGACCCGGGACGCAGTATTTT
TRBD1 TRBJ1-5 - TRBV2 CASSERQGAYSNQPQHF TGTGCCAGCAGTGAAAGACAGGGGGCTTATAGCAATCAGCCCCAGCATTTT
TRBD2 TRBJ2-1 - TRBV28 CASSKSGIAYNEQFF TGTGCCAGCAGCAAAAGCGGGATAGCCTACAATGAGCAGTTCTTC
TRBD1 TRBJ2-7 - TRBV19 CASSRDRAYEQYF TGTGCCAGTAGTCGCGACAGGGCCTACGAGCAGTACTTC
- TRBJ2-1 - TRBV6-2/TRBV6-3 CASSQGLLRNNEQFF TGTGCCAGCAGTCAGGGACTCCTTCGGAACAATGAGCAGTTCTTC
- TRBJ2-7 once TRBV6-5 CASRGPGQNYEQYF TGTGCCAGCAGAGGCCCGGGACAAAACTACGAGCAGTACTTC
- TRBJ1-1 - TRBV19 CASSFGSAGEAFF TGTGCCAGTAGTTTCGGAAGCGCCGGTGAAGCTTTCTTT
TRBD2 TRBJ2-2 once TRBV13 CASSPPGLAGENTGELFF TGTGCCAGCAGCCCCCCGGGACTAGCGGGGGAAAACACCGGGGAGCTGTTTTTT
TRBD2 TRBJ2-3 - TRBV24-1 CATRRAGADTQYF TGTGCCACAAGGAGGGCGGGAGCAGATACGCAGTATTTT
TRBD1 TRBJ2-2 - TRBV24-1 CATSGIIRTGSTGELFF TGTGCCACCAGTGGTATCATTCGGACAGGGTCCACCGGGGAGCTGTTTTTT
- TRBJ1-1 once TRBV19 CASSPGQKRPTEAFF TGTGCCAGTAGTCCTGGACAGAAAAGGCCTACTGAAGCTTTCTTT
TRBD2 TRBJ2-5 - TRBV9 CASSVGQREQETQYF TGTGCCAGCAGCGTAGGGCAGCGGGAACAAGAGACCCAGTACTTC
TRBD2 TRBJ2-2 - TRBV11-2 CASSLVAAGGAGELFF TGTGCCAGCAGCCTCGTCGCGGCGGGGGGAGCCGGGGAGCTGTTTTTT
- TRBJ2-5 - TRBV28 CASSPNTGSRETQYF TGTGCCAGCAGTCCGAATACCGGGAGTCGAGAGACCCAGTACTTC
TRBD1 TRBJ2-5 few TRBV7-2 CASSPGQVSETQYF TGTGCCAGCAGCCCGGGACAGGTATCGGAGACCCAGTACTTC
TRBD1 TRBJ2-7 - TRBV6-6 CASSYSSKGGAEQYF TGTGCCAGCAGTTACTCGAGTAAAGGGGGCGCGGAGCAGTACTTC
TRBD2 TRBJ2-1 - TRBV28 CASSLGGAGGSYNEQFF TGTGCCAGCAGCCTGGGAGGGGCGGGGGGCTCCTACAATGAGCAGTTCTTC
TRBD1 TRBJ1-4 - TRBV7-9 CASSSIDAGGEKLFF TGTGCCAGCAGCTCGATTGATGCAGGGGGTGAAAAACTGTTTTTT
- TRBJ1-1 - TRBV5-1 CASSPDTLQGAFF TGCGCCAGCAGCCCGGACACCCTTCAGGGAGCTTTCTTT
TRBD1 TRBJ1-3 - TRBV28 CASRDRGQNTIYF TGTGCCAGCAGGGACAGGGGGCAAAACACCATATATTTT
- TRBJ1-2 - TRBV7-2 CASSFRREANYGYTF TGTGCCAGCAGCTTTCGCAGGGAAGCTAACTATGGCTACACCTTC
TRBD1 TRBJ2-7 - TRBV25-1 CASSDSNLAGQGAYEQYF TGTGCCAGCAGTGATTCCAACCTTGCGGGACAGGGGGCGTACGAGCAGTACTTC
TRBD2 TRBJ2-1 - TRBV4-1 CASSLGVLAGGPNEQFF TGCGCCAGCAGCCTTGGGGTACTAGCGGGAGGGCCCAATGAGCAGTTCTTC